The 10 T cell receptor beta chains listed next were all sequenced from one sample in a study of cytotoxic CD8 clonotypes in ibrutinib-treated CLL. Sequencing was performed with immunoSEQ multiplex PCR; in TCRdb, only in-frame clones are kept and a portion is missing. The sample shows about 140,000 clones, around 80% of them seen only once. The specimen was PBMCs, collected after 36 months of ibrutinib treatment. These receptors originate from a human donor with chronic lymphocytic leukemia.

The chain joins TRBV5-6 to TRBJ1-3; D is possibly TRBD1 (5 bases). Germline V lookup: CDR1 SGHDT, CDR2 YYEEEE. The CDR3 extends over 16 amino acids. Trimming stripped 2 bases from V and 1 base from J, with 13 bases between. The DNA for the CDR3 is TGTGCCAGCAGCTTCTTTACAGGAAAGTCTGGAAACACCATATATTTT. Its protein is CASSFFTGKSGNTIYF. The full variable domain, in which reference TRBV5-6 and TRBJ1-3 provide the parts outside the CDR3, is DAGVTQSPTHLIKTRGQQVTLRCSPKSGHDTVSWYQQALGQGPQFIFQYYEEEERQRGNFPDRFSGHQFPNYSSELNVNALLLGDSALYLCASSFFTGKSGNTIYFGEGSWLTVV.

Comment on this clone: The conserved phenylalanine or tryptophan is not found at the CDR3 terminus, so this likely reflects a read error. Because the CDR3's place on the DNA is in doubt, the DNA is left out and the CDR3 is given as listed by TCRdb. The chain uses TRBV4-1 and TRBJ1-2. The length of the CDR3 is 13 amino acids, counting both ends. CDR1 and CDR2 from the germline V gene are MGHRA and YSYEKL. This chain's CDR3 is CASSQVKGGDTKV.

The V and J genes are TRBV19 and TRBJ2-7; D is possibly TRBD2 (6 bases). The germline V gene has CDR1 LNHDA and CDR2 SQIVND (reference sequence). The CDR3 runs to 13 residues. Trimming shortened V by 9 bases and J by 3 bases, and 15 bases separated the two germline ends. This CDR3 reads CASQDLGGYEQYF. The CDR3 region has the DNA TGTGCCAGCCAGGACTTGGGGGGCTACGAGCAGTACTTC.

The rearrangement links TRBV27 to TRBJ1-1; TRBD1 is a possible D gene (5 bases). V shed 4 bases and J shed 4 bases, with 10 bases lying between them. The germline V gene has CDR1 MNHEY and CDR2 SMNVEV (reference sequence). This CDR3 has 13 residues. CDR3: CASSWGEGTEAFF. The CDR3 bases are TGTGCCAGCAGTTGGGGGGAAGGCACTGAAGCTTTCTTT.

The V gene is TRBV4-1, the J gene TRBJ2-1; tentatively, D is TRBD1 (6 bases). Germline CDR1 reads MGHRA; CDR2 reads YSYEKL. Trimming left V 0 bases short and J 9 bases short, with 21 bases between. The CDR3 consists of 17 residues. CDR3 sequence reads: CASSQEWGRVGMSEQFF. CDR3 sequence (DNA): TGCGCCAGCAGCCAAGAATGGGGGCGGGTAGGAATGAGTGAGCAGTTCTTC.

The V and J genes are TRBV7-7 and TRBJ2-1; D gene ambiguous. V shed 1 base and J shed 0 bases, with 4 bases lying between them. The CDR3 runs 14 residues. Germline V gene lookup returns CDR1 SSHAT and CDR2 FNYEAQ (reference sequence). CDR3 DNA sequence: TGTGCCAGCAGCTTAGGGAGCTCCTACAATGAGCAGTTCTTC. It encodes CASSLGSSYNEQFF.

J is TRBJ2-7 and V is TRBV10-3; 9 positions match TRBD1. CDR3 size: 14 residues. Germline loops: CDR1 ENHRY, CDR2 SYGVKD. The junction had 4 bases not matched to a gene; V was cut back by 4 bases and J by 3 bases. The CDR3 DNA reads as TGTGCCATCAGTGTATTGGGACAGGGCTACGAGCAGTACTTC. Residues: CAISVLGQGYEQYF.

This chain connects TRBV18 to TRBJ1-2; 10 bases line up with TRBD1. The CDR3 is 18 amino acids. CDR1 KGHSH and CDR2 LQKENI come from the germline V gene. With V trimmed by 2 bases and J by 7 bases, 16 bases remained unmatched. The CDR3 DNA reads as TGTGCCAGCTCACCATATTATTTACGGACAGGGGGTTCTTTTGGCTACACCTTC. This encodes CASSPYYLRTGGSFGYTF.

J is TRBJ2-1 and V is TRBV10-3; TRBD1 agrees at 8 bases. The V and J ends lost 7 bases and 0 bases, in that order; junction bases with no gene match: 5. Germline V gene data show CDR1 as ENHRY and CDR2 as SYGVKD. The CDR3 has 15 amino acids. As DNA, the CDR3 is TGTGCCATCACCACAGGGGGGAGCTCCTACAATGAGCAGTTCTTC. It encodes CAITTGGSSYNEQFF.

The chain links TRBV30 to TRBJ2-7, with D uncertain. The germline V gene encodes CDR1 GTSNPN and CDR2 SVGIG (reference sequence). This CDR3 is built from 12 residues. Deletions cut 2 bases from V and 12 bases from J, with 17 bases between. The CDR3 region is CAWSPLSRLAYF. The CDR3 DNA follows: TGTGCCTGGAGTCCACTGTCCCGATTGGCGTACTTC.